This TCR beta chain appears in the sequencing data of a study of blood T cell repertoires in COVID-19. Overall study: Both acute and convalescent COVID-19 samples were obtained from the United States, Italy and Spain.

The germline V gene encodes CDR1 SGHTS and CDR2 YDEGEE. The CDR3 extends over 14 amino acids. The V and J ends lost 4 bases and 4 bases respectively, with 13 bases between them. This clone was counted once. Produced via immunoSEQ multiplex PCR; TCRdb's table is partial and in-frame only. The sample has 240,000 or so clones; 85% to 90% are singletons. The V gene is TRBV5-8, the J gene TRBJ2-3, with a possible D match to TRBD1 (5 bases). Material: peripheral blood. This clonotype originated in a woman between 65 and 79 years old with active or convalescent COVID-19. The CDR3 nucleotides read TGTGCCAGCAGCATAGGAACAGGAGCAGATACGCAGTATTTT. Amino acids: CASSIGTGADTQYF.